Listed below are T cell receptor beta chains from one sample, sequenced in a study of identical twins. TCRdb reanalysed the 5' RACE reads using MiXCR and keeps one entry per CDR3 protein. The sample contains 510,000 or so distinct CDR3 sequences, about 16% of which appear only once. These data also formed part of another study, on yellow fever vaccine responses in identical twins.

The sequenced sample consisted of CD4+ T cells sorted from blood. The origin of the receptors is a young woman in good health. CDR3s include the opening cysteine and the closing phenylalanine or tryptophan. The order of the fields is D gene, clone size, V gene, J gene, CDR3 DNA, CDR3 protein. D genes are given only for firm matches. Size is stated for part of the rows, as once, few or many counts, or as a class when the clone is expanded.

TRBD2	-	TRBV6-1	TRBJ2-5	TGTGCCAGCAGCCCCATAGGGCGGGGGTACCAAGAGACCCAGTACTTC	CASSPIGRGYQETQYF
TRBD2	few	TRBV7-2	TRBJ2-5	TGTGCCAGCAGAAGACTAGCGGCCTACCAAGAGACCCAGTACTTC	CASRRLAAYQETQYF
-	-	TRBV28	TRBJ2-1	TGTGCCAGCAGTTTATTCCTGAACGGTGAGCAGTTCTTC	CASSLFLNGEQFF
-	-	TRBV19	TRBJ2-3	TGTGCCAGTAGTGCCTCCCGAGATACGCAGTATTTT	CASSASRDTQYF
TRBD1	few	TRBV20-1	TRBJ2-7	TGCAGTGCCCTGGGGACAGGGGTCTCCGAGCAGTACTTC	CSALGTGVSEQYF
TRBD1	-	TRBV12-3/TRBV12-4	TRBJ1-4	TGTGCCAGCAGTCTTGGACAGGGGGCGCAGGAAAAACTGTTTTTT	CASSLGQGAQEKLFF
-	-	TRBV5-1	TRBJ1-1	TGCGCCAGCAGCTTGGTGGGGAATGAAGCTTTCTTT	CASSLVGNEAFF
TRBD1	-	TRBV18	TRBJ1-2	TGTGCCAGCTCACCAGAGGAGGGGGCGTATTATGGCTACACCTTC	CASSPEEGAYYGYTF
-	few	TRBV24-1	TRBJ2-1	TGTGCCACCAGTGACCCTGGGGTAGCGGTCAATGAGCAGTTCTTC	CATSDPGVAVNEQFF
-	-	TRBV5-5	TRBJ2-1	TGTGCCAGCACCTCCCCCAGGCAGCGGGCTAGGGAGTTCTTC	CASTSPRQRAREFF
-	-	TRBV28	TRBJ2-4	TGTGCCAGCAGTTTAACTGGGGCGGGGAGGGCCAAAAACATTCAGTACTTC	CASSLTGAGRAKNIQYF
TRBD1	-	TRBV7-8	TRBJ1-6	TGTGCCAGCAGCAAGACAGGGGGCGCGGGCTCCTATAATTCACCCCTCCACTTT	CASSKTGGAGSYNSPLHF
TRBD2	-	TRBV24-1	TRBJ2-3	TGTGCCACCAGGGGGGGGAAGGGAGCAGATACGCAGTATTTT	CATRGGKGADTQYF
TRBD1	many	TRBV11-2	TRBJ2-5	TGTGCCAGCAGCTTAGGCGGGACAGGGAGTTGGGAGACCCAGTACTTC	CASSLGGTGSWETQYF
TRBD2	few	TRBV5-1	TRBJ2-1	TGCGCCAGCAGCTTGGAAAGCGGGGGGGCAGATGAGCAGTTCTTC	CASSLESGGADEQFF
TRBD2	-	TRBV7-9	TRBJ2-1	TGTGCCAGCAGCCCTATGGGCGGGGGGCCCCGTGAGAATGAGCAGTTCTTC	CASSPMGGGPRENEQFF
-	-	TRBV6-5	TRBJ2-6	TGTGCCAGCAGTTACTTGGGGACAAGTGGGGCCAACGTCCTGACTTTC	CASSYLGTSGANVLTF
TRBD1	few	TRBV5-4	TRBJ2-1	TGTGCCAGCAGCTTGAAAGAGGGGGCCCAGTCCTACAATGAGCAGTTCTTC	CASSLKEGAQSYNEQFF
-	-	TRBV5-1	TRBJ2-3	TGCGCCAGCAGCTTAATGGGGCCCGGCACAGATACGCAGTATTTT	CASSLMGPGTDTQYF
-	-	TRBV10-3	TRBJ2-2	TGTGCCATCAGGAGGGACGGGTCCACCGGGGAGCTGTTTTTT	CAIRRDGSTGELFF
-	few	TRBV20-1	TRBJ1-5	TGCAGTGCTAGACCCAACAATCAGCCCCAGCATTTT	CSARPNNQPQHF
TRBD1	-	TRBV11-2	TRBJ2-3	TGTGCCAGCAGCCCCCTGGGACAGTACACAGATACGCAGTATTTT	CASSPLGQYTDTQYF
TRBD2	few	TRBV20-1	TRBJ2-7	TGCAGTGCTAGTGACCCGGCGGGAGCATCCTACGAGCAGTACTTC	CSASDPAGASYEQYF
-	-	TRBV28	TRBJ1-3	TGTGCCAGCAGTTTGGGTGTAGGCACCATATATTTT	CASSLGVGTIYF
TRBD1	-	TRBV29-1	TRBJ1-1	TGCAGCGTTGAGGGACAGGGGTGGTGGAACACTGAAGCTTTCTTT	CSVEGQGWWNTEAFF
-	few	TRBV5-6	TRBJ2-3	TGTGCCAGCAGCACCTACACAGATACGCAGTATTTT	CASSTYTDTQYF
TRBD2	-	TRBV11-2	TRBJ2-3	TGTGCCAGCAGCTCGTTAGCGGGGGGGAACACAGATACGCAGTATTTT	CASSSLAGGNTDTQYF
-	few	TRBV2	TRBJ2-2	TGTGCCAGCATTCGGACTTCGAACACCGGGGAGCTGTTTTTT	CASIRTSNTGELFF
TRBD2	-	TRBV7-8	TRBJ2-4	TGTGCCAGCAGCTTAGATGGTAGCGGGAGGGCCGGGGGAAACATTCAGTACTTC	CASSLDGSGRAGGNIQYF
-	few	TRBV9	TRBJ2-1	TGTGCCAGCAGCGTTGAGACAGGGAGGAGCTCCTACAATGAGCAGTTCTTC	CASSVETGRSSYNEQFF
-	-	TRBV5-1	TRBJ1-4	TGCGCCAGCAGCCCGAATGGGGGGGATAACGAAAAACTGTTTTTT	CASSPNGGDNEKLFF
TRBD1	few	TRBV28	TRBJ2-3	TGTGCCAGCAGTTCACAGGGGGTGGGGGTAGATACGCAGTATTTT	CASSSQGVGVDTQYF
-	-	TRBV28	TRBJ2-4	TGTGCCAGCACTAGACCGTTAGCCAAAAACATTCAGTACTTC	CASTRPLAKNIQYF
TRBD1	-	TRBV5-1	TRBJ2-7	TGCGCCAGCAGCTCCCTAACCGGGACAGCCTCCTACGAGCAGTACTTC	CASSSLTGTASYEQYF
TRBD1	few	TRBV3-1	TRBJ2-7	TGTGCCAGCAGCCAAGAAAGACAGGGGACCTACGAGCAGTACTTC	CASSQERQGTYEQYF
TRBD1	few	TRBV27	TRBJ2-3	TGTGCCAGCAGTTTTACGGGACAGGGACGGGGAGATACGCAGTATTTT	CASSFTGQGRGDTQYF
TRBD1	-	TRBV3-1	TRBJ2-2	TGTGCCAGCAGCCAAATATCCGGGACAGGGTGGGACACCGGGGAGCTGTTTTTT	CASSQISGTGWDTGELFF
TRBD1	-	TRBV11-2	TRBJ2-3	TGTGCCAGCAGCTTCACCACAGGGGCAGATACGCAGTATTTT	CASSFTTGADTQYF
-	-	TRBV18	TRBJ2-5	TGTGCCAGCTCAGGCGGGACCGGAGAGACCCAGTACTTC	CASSGGTGETQYF
TRBD2	few	TRBV11-1	TRBJ2-1	TGTGCCAGCAGCCTACTAGCGGGAGGCACCTACAATGAGCAGTTCTTC	CASSLLAGGTYNEQFF
TRBD2	-	TRBV6-1	TRBJ2-7	TGTGCCAGCAGGGGCGGTTCCAGCGGGATATACGAGCAGTACTTC	CASRGGSSGIYEQYF
-	-	TRBV3-1	TRBJ2-2	TGTGCCTGCACCAAGGAGGTGACAGGGACTTTCACCGGGGAGCTGTTTTTT	CACTKEVTGTFTGELFF